This T cell receptor (beta chain) derives from a study of blood T cell repertoires in COVID-19. Overall study: The United States, Italy and Spain were the sources of the acute and convalescent COVID-19 samples. The analysed material was cDNA or gDNA that came from T cells, B-cell-depleted T cells, or PBMCs.

Germline V gene lookup returns CDR1 SGDLS and CDR2 YYNGEE. The CDR3 is 14 amino acids. The V segment lost 4 bases and the J segment 8 bases; nucleotides outside the gene matches: 8. As processed by the authors: Reference gene primer amplification in the assay estimated nucleated cell counts. Repertoires were generated with immunoSEQ multiplex PCR, while TCRdb's copy carries only in-frame clones and drops some. Clonal size and the V and J genes are those of that table, whereas D and trimming came from the DNA. The profile covers 60,000 or so clones, with approximately 90% appearing a single time and roughly an eighth taken by the ten largest.

This clonotype originated in a woman between 55 and 75 years old with active COVID-19. The chain joins TRBV9 to TRBJ2-2, with TRBD2 identical over 7 bases. Input material: peripheral blood. CDR3 residues: CASSFREATGELFF. Here the CDR3 DNA reads TGTGCCAGCAGCTTCCGGGAGGCCACTGGGGAGCTGTTTTTT.